Sequencing of this T cell receptor (beta chain) was carried out in a study of shared clonotypes between healthy human individuals. Study-wide findings and caveats: Specimens sampled were limited to blood, with tissue repertoires likely differing. Rarefaction showed that sequencing of sorted subsets was incomplete (despite large depth).

The data were produced by immunoSEQ multiplex PCR, yet TCRdb's version contains in-frame clones alone and is incomplete. In the table there are some 2.4 million clones, roughly 93% of which are singletons. All donors qualified as healthy HIV-negative adults and had experienced no recent acute infections or vaccinations. A word on this clone: Its antigen is unidentified. The sample holds other DNA sequences that translate to the same CDR3.

This CDR3 is built from 14 residues. Germline V gene lookup returns CDR1 SEHNR and CDR2 FQNEAQ (reference sequence). Losses at the gene ends were 3 bases for V and 3 bases for J; bases not matched to a gene: 1. This receptor was identified in a man between 18 and 29 years old in good health. Some clones in this sample may be carry-over from other donors' samples. The sequencing input was naive CD4+ T cells from PBMCs. The subset here: CD45RA+ positively selected. The chain uses TRBV7-9 and TRBJ1-4, with TRBD1 identical over 7 bases. The CDR3 DNA reads as TGTGCCAGCAGCTTGGGACAGTCTAATGAAAAACTGTTTTTT. This encodes CASSLGQSNEKLFF. Based on the CDR3 plus reference TRBV7-9 and TRBJ1-4, the full variable domain is DTGVSQNPRHKITKRGQNVTFRCDPISEHNRLYWYRQTLGQGPEFLTYFQNEAQLEKSRLLSDRFSAERPKGSFSTLEIQRTEQGDSAMYLCASSLGQSNEKLFFGSGTQLSVL.